This T cell receptor beta chain was sequenced in a study of vaccination effects on CD4 cells after COVID-19. Within the ViraFEST assay, antigen-specific CD4+ T cells underwent expansion with viral peptide pools prior to sequencing. The authors isolated CD4+ T cells after more than eight days of culture. Vaccine recipients, nucleocapsid antibody negative, had no prior SARS-CoV-2 infection. Notes on this clone: Its specificity is unknown.

Study results and caveats: Common cold coronaviruses were cross-recognized by only 1 of 255 vaccine-induced clones in healthy vaccinees.

The CDR3 spans 16 residues. Germline CDR1 reads SGHRS; CDR2 reads YFSETQ. V dropped 2 bases and J dropped 2 bases, with 16 bases sitting between them. Clones were sequenced by immunoSEQ multiplex PCR, and TCRdb holds only the in-frame ones, with some missing. The repertoire consists of 70,000 to 75,000 clones, with roughly 72% occurring once and the leading ten covering 3.5% to 4.5%. The input for sequencing was CD4+ T cells from PBMCs cultured with HCoV-OC43 spike peptides, taken before COVID-19 vaccination. Described subset: HCoV-OC43 spike overlapping peptide pool stimulation. The source is a human donor who received a COVID-19 vaccine. The chain recombines TRBV5-1 with TRBJ1-2; D is undetermined. CDR3 protein: CASSFPVGSLNYGYTF. The DNA of the CDR3 is TGCGCCAGCAGCTTTCCCGTAGGGAGCCTAAACTATGGCTACACCTTC.